This TCR beta chain was captured by sequencing in a study of T cells after posttransplantation cyclophosphamide. TCRdb keeps only in-frame clones here, not all; method: immunoSEQ multiplex PCR. The sample includes around 34,000 clones, none of them occurring once. In its sample, this clone was seen many times. The sample consisted of PBMCs. The TCR originated in a man aged 45-60 years in good health, CMV-negative, and a related stem cell transplant donor.

The CDR3 region has the DNA TGCGCCAGCAGCCAAGATGAGCGGGAGGGACACAATGAGCAGTTCTTC. Its protein is CASSQDEREGHNEQFF. The V call is TRBV4-1, the J call TRBJ2-1; TRBD2 aligns across 10 bases. This CDR3 contains 16 residues. CDR1 and CDR2 from the germline V gene are MGHRA and YSYEKL. The V and J ends lost 0 bases and 5 bases, in that order; junction bases with no gene match: 4.